The T cell receptor beta chain under discussion was sequenced for a study of cytomegalovirus exposure and HLA in healthy donors. Notes on the study in general: Later analysis found that TCR beta chains associated with HLA were more clonally expanded than other, equally common chains. Researchers reportedly found TCR beta sequences accurately predicted most subjects' HLA-A and HLA-B alleles. Judged likely to be a sequencing artifact was a cluster of highly shared sequence variants.

This clone was recorded a few times. The antigen is unknown. Germline V gene data show CDR1 as MNHEY and CDR2 as SVGAGI. CDR3 length: 13 amino acids. V was trimmed by 6 bases and J by 4 bases, leaving 12 bases between them. The PCR employed 60 Vbeta primers together with 13 Jbeta primers. Data came from immunoSEQ multiplex PCR; TCRdb stores just in-frame clones and leaves some out. The data contain around 150,000 clones, over 65% of them singletons. V usage is TRBV6-5 and J usage is TRBJ1-2; D possibly corresponds to TRBD1 (5 bases). The receptor comes from a man younger than 35 in good health and CMV-seropositive. The specimen sequenced was PBMCs. The CDR3 sequence: CASSGGEAYGYTF. The CDR3 coding sequence is TGTGCCAGCAGCGGGGGGGAGGCCTATGGCTACACCTTC.